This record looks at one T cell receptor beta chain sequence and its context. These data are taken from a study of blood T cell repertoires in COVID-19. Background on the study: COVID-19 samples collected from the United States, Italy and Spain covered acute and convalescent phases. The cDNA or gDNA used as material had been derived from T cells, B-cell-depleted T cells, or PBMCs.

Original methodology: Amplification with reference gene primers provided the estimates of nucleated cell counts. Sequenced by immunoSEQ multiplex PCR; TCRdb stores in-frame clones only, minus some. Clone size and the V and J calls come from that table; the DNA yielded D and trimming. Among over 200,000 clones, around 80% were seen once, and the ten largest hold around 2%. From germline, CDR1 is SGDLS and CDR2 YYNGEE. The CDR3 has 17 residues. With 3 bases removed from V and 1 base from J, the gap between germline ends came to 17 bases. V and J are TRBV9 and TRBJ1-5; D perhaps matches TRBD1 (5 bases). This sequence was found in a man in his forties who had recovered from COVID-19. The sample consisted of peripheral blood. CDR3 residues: CASSEGPGGLSNQPQHF. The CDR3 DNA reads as TGTGCCAGCAGCGAGGGACCCGGGGGGTTAAGCAATCAGCCCCAGCATTTT.